This entry lists 26 T cell receptor beta chains sequenced from one sample in a study of beta chain features in type 1 diabetes. As every portion of the isolated RNA was reverse transcribed, the sequencing read expressed TCRB transcripts. Clones were sequenced by immunoSEQ multiplex PCR, and TCRdb holds only the in-frame ones, with some missing. The profile shows under 450,000 clones, approximately 15% of them singletons. The sequenced material came from naive CD4+ T cells from blood. The receptors originated from a man aged 25 to 40 in good health.

The CDR3 loop is CASSPVAASGGEETQYF. In DNA form, the CDR3 reads TGTGCCAGCTCACCAGTAGCGGCTAGCGGGGGGGAAGAGACCCAGTACTTC. The chain combines TRBV18 with TRBJ2-5, with 12 positions matching TRBD2. CDR1 and CDR2 (germline): KGHSH, LQKENI. The CDR3 is made up of 17 amino acids. J was trimmed by 3 bases and V by 2 bases; bases with no gene match: 7.

The chain employs TRBV5-1 and TRBJ1-5, with D tentatively TRBD1 (5 bases). Trimming stripped 5 bases from V and 7 bases from J, with 16 bases between. The CDR3 is 14 amino acids. Germline-derived CDR1 and CDR2 are SGHRS and YFSETQ. CDR3: CASSPGPGMQPQHF. In DNA form, the CDR3 reads TGCGCCAGCAGTCCGGGACCGGGTATGCAGCCCCAGCATTTT. The whole variable domain, remainder taken from reference TRBV5-1 and TRBJ1-5, is KAGVTQTPRYLIKTRGQQVTLSCSPISGHRSVSWYQQTPGQGLQFLFEYFSETQRNKGNFPGRFSGRQFSNSRSEMNVSTLELGDSALYLCASSPGPGMQPQHFGDGTRLSIL.

This clone was picked up a small number of times. The rearrangement joins TRBV6-6 to TRBJ2-1; D is possibly TRBD1 (5 bases). This CDR3 has 16 residues. V was clipped by 0 bases and J by 2 bases, with 11 bases between them. Germline loops: CDR1 MNHNY, CDR2 SVGAGI (reference sequence). The CDR3 DNA follows: TGTGCCAGCAGTTACTCGGGTCAGGGTCCCTACAATGAGCAGTTCTTC. It codes for CASSYSGQGPYNEQFF.

This clone was observed a few times. The rearrangement links TRBV5-4 to TRBJ2-2; D uncertain. The CDR3 is made up of 14 amino acids. Germline V gene data show CDR1 as SGHNT and CDR2 as YYREEE (reference sequence). Trimming removed 7 bases from V and 7 bases from J, with 17 bases in between. CDR3 in amino acids: CASRWGGSVGELFF. The CDR3 DNA reads as TGTGCCAGCCGCTGGGGTGGCTCCGTCGGGGAGCTGTTTTTT.

The V and J genes are TRBV4-1 and TRBJ1-2; D uncertain. The CDR3 is 13 residues long. The germline V gene has CDR1 MGHRA and CDR2 YSYEKL. V was cut by 5 bases and J by 8 bases, with 15 bases left in between. The CDR3 DNA reads as TGCGCCAGCAGCGGTGTCCGGAAAAGCGGCTACACCTTC. As protein: CASSGVRKSGYTF.

The V gene is TRBV29-1, the J gene TRBJ1-2; D not certain. CDR1 is SQVTM, CDR2 ANQGSEA, per germline. The CDR3 extends over 12 amino acids. V was pared by 3 bases and J by 2 bases, with 7 bases between. The CDR3 reads CSVDGENYGYTF. CDR3 in DNA: TGCAGCGTTGATGGCGAAAACTATGGCTACACCTTC.

The rearrangement uses TRBV10-2 and TRBJ2-1; D might be TRBD1 (6 bases). Germline V lookup: CDR1 WSHSY, CDR2 SAAADI. Trimming left V 1 base short and J 8 bases short, with 12 bases between. The CDR3 is 14 amino acids. This CDR3 reads CASSELGARDEQFF. The CDR3 nucleotides are TGCGCCAGCAGTGAGTTGGGGGCGAGGGATGAGCAGTTCTTC.

This clone was found a few times. The V call is TRBV19, the J call TRBJ2-4; maybe TRBD2 (6 bases). CDR1 LNHDA and CDR2 SQIVND come from the germline V gene (reference sequence). With 6 bases removed from V and 1 base from J, the gap between germline ends came to 10 bases. The CDR3 is 14 amino acids. In DNA form, the CDR3 reads TGTGCCAGTAGGGGGAGGACGGCCAAAAACATTCAGTACTTC. Translated, it gives CASRGRTAKNIQYF.

This clone was detected a few times. The rearrangement uses TRBV25-1 and TRBJ2-1, with D unresolved. Trimming took 3 bases from V and 2 from J, leaving 5 bases between them. Germline lookup yields CDR1 MGHDK and CDR2 SYGVNS. This CDR3 has 13 amino acids. In DNA, the CDR3 is TGTGCCAGCAGTGATTTTGCCTACAATGAGCAGTTCTTC. Protein: CASSDFAYNEQFF.

This clone was picked up a small number of times. The chain recombines TRBV7-9 with TRBJ2-2; 9 bases are shared with TRBD2. The CDR3 totals 15 residues. Per germline, CDR1 SEHNR and CDR2 FQNEAQ (reference sequence). With 4 bases clipped from V and 5 bases from J, the junction kept 5 bases outside the gene matches. CDR3: CASSYGLAGTGELFF. DNA for the CDR3: TGTGCCAGCAGCTACGGTCTAGCGGGGACCGGGGAGCTGTTTTTT.

This sequence joins TRBV13 and TRBJ2-1; possible D gene TRBD2, 5 bases. Trimming cost V 4 bases and J 4 bases, with 20 bases left between them. Germline assignment: CDR1 PRHDT and CDR2 FYEKMQ (reference sequence). The CDR3 runs to 17 residues. The CDR3 region is CASSSFGSGDPYNEQFF. Here the CDR3 DNA reads TGTGCCAGCAGCTCGTTTGGGAGCGGAGACCCATACAATGAGCAGTTCTTC.

The chain joins TRBV30 to TRBJ1-2, with D unresolved. Germline values: CDR1 GTSNPN, CDR2 SVGIG (reference sequence). The V and J ends lost 2 bases and 1 base respectively, with 8 bases between them. This CDR3 spans 13 amino acids. CDR3: CAWSSGVNYGYTF. CDR3 nucleotide sequence: TGTGCCTGGAGTAGCGGAGTTAACTATGGCTACACCTTC.

This clone was detected a few times. V and J are TRBV29-1 and TRBJ1-1, with D possibly being TRBD1 (6 bases). Germline loops: CDR1 SQVTM, CDR2 ANQGSEA. Trimming cost V 5 bases and J 2 bases, with 15 bases left between them. This CDR3 contains 14 residues. The CDR3 bases are TGCAGCGTTAAGAGGACAGAAACAAACACTGAAGCTTTCTTT. Translated: CSVKRTETNTEAFF.

The genes are TRBV27 and TRBJ2-1; 14 bases align to TRBD2. The CDR3 contains 17 residues. The V gene end was trimmed by 5 bases and the J gene end by 8 bases; junction bases not matched to a gene: 11. Per the germline V gene, CDR1 is MNHEY and CDR2 is SMNVEV (reference sequence). In nucleotides, the CDR3 is TGTGCCAGCAGTCGTGGTGCCGGGACTAGCGGGAGATATGAGCAGTTCTTC. Its translation: CASSRGAGTSGRYEQFF.

In its sample, this clone was seen a few times. The gene calls are TRBV7-2 and TRBJ2-7; D is possibly TRBD1 or TRBD2 (5 bases each). Germline CDR1 reads SGHTA; CDR2 reads FQGNSA. This CDR3 spans 13 amino acids. V lost 5 bases and J 4 bases, leaving 12 bases between the germline ends. The CDR3 protein is CASSPGRVYEQYV. The CDR3 coding sequence is TGTGCCAGCAGCCCAGGGCGGGTTTACGAGCAGTACGTC.

V usage is TRBV18 and J usage is TRBJ2-2; D is unclear. The V end lost 1 base, the J end lost 6 bases, and 6 bases lay between the germline ends. Germline V gene data show CDR1 as KGHSH and CDR2 as LQKENI. The CDR3 is 13 amino acids. The CDR3 bases are TGTGCCAGCTCACCACGGGCATCCGGGGAGCTGTTTTTT. Protein: CASSPRASGELFF.

The rearrangement joins TRBV12-5 to TRBJ2-1, with D unclear. Trimming took off 2 bases at V and 5 bases at J, with 16 bases between the two ends. The CDR3 is made up of 16 amino acids. Germline CDR1 LGHNT, CDR2 FRNRAP. CDR3 coding DNA: TGTGCTAGTGGTTTGCGAGTGTTGGGATTGGACAATGAGCAGTTCTTC. Translation gives CASGLRVLGLDNEQFF.

As to this clone: At one boundary the junction diverges from the germline segment, which might be a read error. V usage is TRBV30 and J usage is TRBJ2-3; 7 bases fit TRBD2. This CDR3 has 14 amino acids. Looked up from germline, CDR1 is GTSNPN and CDR2 is SVGIG (reference sequence). The CDR3 coding sequence is TGTGCCTGTAGTGGTGTGCGGGAGTTAGATACGCAGTATTTT. Protein: CACSGVRELDTQYF.

This clone was counted between two and nine times. The rearrangement joins TRBV29-1 to TRBJ1-2; D remains unclear. Per the germline V gene, CDR1 is SQVTM and CDR2 is ANQGSEA. This CDR3 spans 13 amino acids. Trimming stripped 4 bases from V and 0 bases from J, with 9 bases between. CDR3 bases: TGCAGCGTTGTAGTCAGATCTAACTATGGCTACACCTTC. This codes for CSVVVRSNYGYTF.

This clone was observed a few times. The chain carries TRBV7-2 and TRBJ2-3; D is unresolved. Trimming took off 2 bases at V and 6 bases at J, with 15 bases between the two ends. CDR1 and CDR2 from the germline V gene are SGHTA and FQGNSA. There are 15 residues in the CDR3. The CDR3 loop reads CASSLRGVWSDTQYF. The CDR3 DNA sequence: TGTGCCAGCAGCTTAAGAGGAGTATGGAGTGATACGCAGTATTTT.

In its sample, this clone was seen a few times. This chain uses TRBV7-2 with TRBJ2-1; 10 bases align to TRBD2. The CDR3 sequence is 15 residues long. J gave up 12 bases and V 5 bases, and 13 bases lay outside the gene matches. CDR1 and CDR2 from the germline V gene are SGHTA and FQGNSA. This chain's CDR3 is CASSPPVLAGAAQFF. The CDR3 DNA is TGTGCCAGCAGCCCTCCGGTGCTAGCGGGAGCAGCGCAGTTCTTC.

This clone was seen more than once but under ten times. This chain links TRBV28 with TRBJ1-5; D perhaps matches TRBD1 (6 bases). The CDR3 runs 16 residues. Germline V gene sequence: CDR1 MDHEN, CDR2 SYDVKM. With 10 bases removed from V and 2 bases from J, the gap between germline ends came to 21 bases. The CDR3 spells CATPGGRNQRNQPQHF. The CDR3 nucleotides are TGTGCCACCCCCGGGGGGCGAAACCAACGCAATCAGCCCCAGCATTTT. Filled out from reference TRBV28 and TRBJ1-5, the complete variable domain reads DVKVTQSSRYLVKRTGEKVFLECVQDMDHENMFWYRQDPGLGLRLIYFSYDVKMKEKGDIPEGYSVSREKKERFSLILESASTNQTSMYLCATPGGRNQRNQPQHFGDGTRLSIL.

The rearrangement joins TRBV5-1 to TRBJ2-5; D is perhaps TRBD1 or TRBD2 (6 bases each). The CDR3 length is 15 residues. The germline V gene encodes CDR1 SGHRS and CDR2 YFSETQ. The ends were cut back, 4 bases at V and 1 base at J, with 14 bases in the middle. CDR3: CASSPLGGLQETQYF. The CDR3 DNA sequence: TGCGCCAGCAGCCCACTAGGGGGGCTCCAAGAGACCCAGTACTTC.

This clone was seen only a few times. The rearrangement uses TRBV7-3 and TRBJ2-4; TRBD2 aligns across 10 bases. The CDR3 runs 16 residues. Trimming cost V 2 bases and J 9 bases; bases outside gene matches: 10. The germline CDR1 and CDR2 sequences are SGHTA and FQGTGA. The CDR3 DNA reads as TGTGCCAGCAGCTTAGGGCTAGCGGGAGTGGACGGCATTCAGTACTTC. This sequence encodes CASSLGLAGVDGIQYF.

The chain links TRBV5-1 to TRBJ2-1, with D unclear. The germline gives CDR1 SGHRS, CDR2 YFSETQ. Trimming pared 2 bases from V and 7 bases from J, leaving 10 bases between. The CDR3 covers 13 residues. The CDR3 is CASSFEGWNEQFF. CDR3 in DNA: TGCGCCAGCAGCTTCGAAGGGTGGAATGAGCAGTTCTTC.

V and J are TRBV5-4 and TRBJ2-1, with 14 nucleotides matching TRBD2. Germline V CDR1 and CDR2: SGHNT, YYREEE (reference sequence). V lost 8 bases and J lost 6; bases outside the gene matches: 4. The CDR3 contains 14 residues. The CDR3 coding sequence is TGTGCCAGTCGACTAGCGGGAGGGAGCAATGAGCAGTTCTTC. It specifies CASRLAGGSNEQFF.